The rows below give T cell receptor beta chains drawn from one sample of a study of control samples from healthy donors and cancer patients. Method: immunoSEQ multiplex PCR; TCRdb's copy keeps in-frame clones and lacks some. The sample has fewer than 120,000 clones, more than 75% seen once. Sample: PBMCs. All receptors derive from a woman aged 55-69 years with lung cancer. Each CDR3 is given with its conserved first and last residue. The D gene is left open where the match is weak. Size values are once, few and many counts, or a class for expanded clones, and some rows have none.

D	V	J	size	DNA	CDR3
.	TRBV12-3/TRBV12-4	TRBJ2-7	once	TGTGCCAGCAGGGAAAACGTGGGCGAGCAGTACTTC	CASRENVGEQYF
TRBD2	TRBV6-1	TRBJ2-1	.	TGTGCCAGCAGTGTGGGACTAGCGAACCCCTACAATGAGCAGTTCTTC	CASSVGLANPYNEQFF
TRBD1	TRBV6-1	TRBJ2-5	.	TGTGCCAGCAGTGACCTTGGACAGGGCTTGATGGAGACCCAGTACTTC	CASSDLGQGLMETQYF
TRBD1	TRBV19	TRBJ1-5	few	TGTGCCAGTAGTCCTATGGGACAGTCTAGCAATCAGCCCCAGCATTTT	CASSPMGQSSNQPQHF
TRBD1	TRBV10-3	TRBJ1-2	.	TGTGCCATCAAGTCGGGACAGGGAAATCGCTATGGCTACACCTTC	CAIKSGQGNRYGYTF
.	TRBV5-1	TRBJ1-5	few	TGCGCCAGCAGCTTGGGACAGCCCAATCAGCCCCAGCATTTT	CASSLGQPNQPQHF
TRBD1	TRBV5-1	TRBJ2-5	.	TGCGCCAGCAGCGTCGATCGGACAGGGGGTGCCCAGTACTTC	CASSVDRTGGAQYF
.	TRBV7-3	TRBJ1-1	.	TGTGCCAGCAGCTTTAACGGAGCGGGGGAAACAGCTTTCTTT	CASSFNGAGETAFF
.	TRBV9	TRBJ1-1	.	TGTGCCAGCAGCGTAGATTCCAGGGGGAACACTGAAGCTTTCTTT	CASSVDSRGNTEAFF
.	TRBV7-2	TRBJ1-1	.	TGTGCCAGCAGCTTATTAGTTTCAGACACTGAAGCTTTCTTT	CASSLLVSDTEAFF
.	TRBV9	TRBJ2-2	.	TGTGCCAGCAGCGTCGACACCTCGAACACCGGGGAGCTGTTTTTT	CASSVDTSNTGELFF
.	TRBV9	TRBJ2-1	once	TGTGCCAGCAGCCCACACCGCTCGTACAATGAGCAGTTCTTC	CASSPHRSYNEQFF
.	TRBV3-1/TRBV3-2	TRBJ2-7	.	TGTGCCAGCAGCCATCAGGGGAGCTCCTACGAGCAGTACTTC	CASSHQGSSYEQYF
TRBD2	TRBV5-1	TRBJ2-7	few	TGCGCCAGCAGCTCTTGGGGGGGAAAACTCTACGAGCAGTACTTC	CASSSWGGKLYEQYF
TRBD2	TRBV15	TRBJ2-5	.	TGTGCCACCAGCAGAGTCGGGGGGATAGAGACCCAGTACTTC	CATSRVGGIETQYF
TRBD2	TRBV9	TRBJ2-1	.	TGTGCCAGCAGCGTAAGTTCACTAGCGGGAGGGGACAATGAGCAGTTCTTC	CASSVSSLAGGDNEQFF
.	TRBV3-1/TRBV3-2	TRBJ2-5	.	TGTGCCAGCAGCCAAGGGGCCCGTGGGACCCAGTACTTC	CASSQGARGTQYF
.	TRBV5-1	TRBJ2-7	few	TGCGCCAGCAGGGACAGTACTCCCACCTACGAGCAGTACTTC	CASRDSTPTYEQYF
TRBD1	TRBV7-3	TRBJ1-1	.	TGTGCCAGCAGCTTAACCCAGCGGACAGGGACGACTGAAGCTTTCTTT	CASSLTQRTGTTEAFF
TRBD2	TRBV19	TRBJ2-6	.	TGTGCCACTAGTTGGGGGGGGAGCAGGGCCAACGTCCTGACTTTC	CATSWGGSRANVLTF
TRBD2	TRBV7-9	TRBJ2-3	.	TGTGCCAGCAGCTTATTAGCGGGTATGACAGATACGCAGTATTTT	CASSLLAGMTDTQYF
TRBD1	TRBV9	TRBJ2-7	.	TGTGCCAGCAGCGTAAATCCAGGGGGTAGCAACGAGCAGTACTTC	CASSVNPGGSNEQYF
TRBD1	TRBV2	TRBJ1-1	.	TGTGCCAGCAGGGCTGACAGGGGGAACACTGAAGCTTTCTTT	CASRADRGNTEAFF
.	TRBV24-1	TRBJ1-2	.	TGTGCCACCAGTGAGACCGCGACCTATGGCTACACCTTC	CATSETATYGYTF
.	TRBV30	TRBJ2-7	.	TGTGCCTGGATTGGTGGGGGAAACGAGCAGTACTTC	CAWIGGGNEQYF
.	TRBV5-1	TRBJ1-1	once	TGCGCCAGCAGCTTCGTGAACAGCAATATGAACACTGAAGCTTTCTTT	CASSFVNSNMNTEAFF
.	TRBV6-5	TRBJ1-1	.	TGTGCCAGCAGTTACTCAATGAACACTGAAGCTTTCTTT	CASSYSMNTEAFF
.	TRBV27	TRBJ1-4	.	TGTGCCAGCAGTAGGACAGTAACGACGTACACTAATGAAAAACTGTTTTTT	CASSRTVTTYTNEKLFF
.	TRBV29-1	TRBJ1-1	.	TGCAGCGTTGAAGGGGCCCTGAACACTGAAGCTTTCTTT	CSVEGALNTEAFF
.	TRBV6-5	TRBJ1-4	.	TGTGCCAGCAGCGGTACAACTAATGAAAAACTGTTTTTT	CASSGTTNEKLFF
.	TRBV6-2/TRBV6-3	TRBJ1-5	.	TGTGCCAGCAGTTACTCTTTCTACAGGGACAGCAATCAGCCCCAGCATTTT	CASSYSFYRDSNQPQHF
.	TRBV24-1	TRBJ2-2	.	TGTGCCACCGAGGAGAACACCGGGGAGCTGTTTTTT	CATEENTGELFF
.	TRBV11-2	TRBJ1-3	.	TGTGCCAGCAGCCCCCTTTATGGAAACACCATATATTTT	CASSPLYGNTIYF
.	TRBV20-1	TRBJ2-5	.	TGCAGTGCTAGTAAACCTCAAGAGACCCAGTACTTC	CSASKPQETQYF
.	TRBV29-1	TRBJ1-1	.	TGCAGCGTTGAAGAGCGGGGTGGCACTGAAGCTTTCTTT	CSVEERGGTEAFF
TRBD1	TRBV27	TRBJ1-6	.	TGTGCCAGCAGTTTTAGGACAGGGGGCAACTCACCCCTCCACTTT	CASSFRTGGNSPLHF
.	TRBV10-3	TRBJ2-7	.	TGTGCCTCGAACCCCGGGACGGCCGCCTACGAGCAGTACTTC	CASNPGTAAYEQYF
.	TRBV19	TRBJ2-2	.	TGTGCCAGTAGTCCTCAGACCACCGGGGAGCTGTTTTTT	CASSPQTTGELFF
TRBD2	TRBV5-1	TRBJ2-1	.	TGCGCCAGCAGCTTAGGTCTAGCGGGAGGGAAATACAATGAGCAGTTCTTC	CASSLGLAGGKYNEQFF
TRBD2	TRBV5-1	TRBJ2-3	.	TGCGCCAGCAGCTTGACTAGCGGGGATACAGATACGCAGTATTTT	CASSLTSGDTDTQYF
.	TRBV6-1	TRBJ1-1	.	TGTGCCAGCAGTGAAGAAGGGTATGGCACTGAAGCTTTCTTT	CASSEEGYGTEAFF
.	TRBV19	TRBJ1-5	.	TGTGCCAGTAGTATACAGGCCCTCAACGATCAGCCCCAGCATTTT	CASSIQALNDQPQHF
.	TRBV3-1/TRBV3-2	TRBJ2-5	.	TGTGCCAGCAGCCAAGCGGGGCGGGAGACCCAGTACTTC	CASSQAGRETQYF
.	TRBV30	TRBJ1-2	.	TGTGCCTGGAGTGCGGGGGAAAGCTATGGCTACACCTTC	CAWSAGESYGYTF
.	TRBV5-5	TRBJ2-3	.	TGTGCCAGCAGCTTGGGGGGCGGCGGGCTGGGCTCAGATACGCAGTATTTT	CASSLGGGGLGSDTQYF
TRBD1	TRBV4-1	TRBJ1-1	.	TGCGCCAGCAGCCCTGGACAGGGGGCGCGTATGGTCGAAGCTTTCTTT	CASSPGQGARMVEAFF